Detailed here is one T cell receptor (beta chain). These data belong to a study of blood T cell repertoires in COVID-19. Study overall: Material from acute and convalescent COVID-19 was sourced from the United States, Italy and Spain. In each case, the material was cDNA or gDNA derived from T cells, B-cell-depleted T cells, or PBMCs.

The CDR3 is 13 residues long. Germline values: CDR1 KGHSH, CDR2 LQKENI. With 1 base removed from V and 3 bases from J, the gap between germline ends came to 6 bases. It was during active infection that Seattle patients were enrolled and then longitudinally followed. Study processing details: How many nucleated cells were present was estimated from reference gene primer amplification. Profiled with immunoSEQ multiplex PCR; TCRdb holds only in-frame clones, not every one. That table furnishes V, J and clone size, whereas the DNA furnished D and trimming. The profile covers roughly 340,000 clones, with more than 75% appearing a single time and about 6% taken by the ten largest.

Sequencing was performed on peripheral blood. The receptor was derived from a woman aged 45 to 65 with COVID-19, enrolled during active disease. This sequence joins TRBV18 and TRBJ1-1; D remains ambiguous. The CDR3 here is CASSPQSDTEAFF. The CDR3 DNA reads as TGTGCCAGCTCACCACAGAGTGACACTGAAGCTTTCTTT.